A selection of T cell receptor beta chains follows, all from one sample in a study of graft-versus-host responses after intestinal transplantation. The repertoire was sequenced with immunoSEQ multiplex PCR; TCRdb's copy has only in-frame clones and lacks some. Of 85,000 to 90,000 clones in the sample, roughly 92% were seen once. These receptors are not linked to any known antigen. Specimen: unstimulated CD4+ T cells sorted from spleen or lymph node cells, collected before intestinal transplant. The receptors stem from a human donor who received an intestinal transplant. CDR3s include the opening cysteine and the closing phenylalanine or tryptophan. Each record gives: D gene, clone size, J gene, V gene, CDR3 DNA, CDR3 protein. D genes are given only for firm matches. Size tells how often a clone was seen (once, few, many) or the class of an expanded clone, and some rows leave it out.

d_call: -
clone_size: few
j_call: TRBJ1-4
v_call: TRBV10-2
cdr3_nt: TGCGCCAGCAGTGAGGGCAGGGGAGAAAAACTGTTTTTT
cdr3_aa: CASSEGRGEKLFF

d_call: -
clone_size: -
j_call: TRBJ2-1
v_call: TRBV7-9
cdr3_nt: TGTGCCAGCAGCTTGTACTCGGGGGATGAGCAGTTCTTC
cdr3_aa: CASSLYSGDEQFF

d_call: -
clone_size: once
j_call: TRBJ2-3
v_call: TRBV27
cdr3_nt: TGTGCCAGCAGTTTAGCGGGGTTTGGGCGCACAGATACGCAGTATTTT
cdr3_aa: CASSLAGFGRTDTQYF

d_call: -
clone_size: -
j_call: TRBJ1-1
v_call: TRBV18
cdr3_nt: TGTGCCAGCTCACCACCTGGGGGCACTGAAGCTTTCTTT
cdr3_aa: CASSPPGGTEAFF

d_call: TRBD1
clone_size: -
j_call: TRBJ1-1
v_call: TRBV30
cdr3_nt: TGTGCCTGGAGTATCGGGACAGAGGACACTGAAGCTTTCTTT
cdr3_aa: CAWSIGTEDTEAFF

d_call: TRBD2
clone_size: -
j_call: TRBJ2-1
v_call: TRBV6-4
cdr3_nt: TGTGCCAGCAGTGCCCAGCTAGCGGGAGCAGGCAATGAGCAGTTCTTC
cdr3_aa: CASSAQLAGAGNEQFF

d_call: -
clone_size: -
j_call: TRBJ1-1
v_call: TRBV7-9
cdr3_nt: TGTGCCAGCAGCTTAGAGGGGAGGGTGGGCACTGAAGCTTTCTTT
cdr3_aa: CASSLEGRVGTEAFF

d_call: -
clone_size: -
j_call: TRBJ2-1
v_call: TRBV13
cdr3_nt: TGTGCCAGCAGCTCCCCCCCGATGACTTCCTACAATGAGCAGTTCTTC
cdr3_aa: CASSSPPMTSYNEQFF

d_call: -
clone_size: -
j_call: TRBJ1-2
v_call: TRBV9
cdr3_nt: TGTGCCAGCAGCGTAGGGCCCGATTCTGGCTACACCTTC
cdr3_aa: CASSVGPDSGYTF

d_call: -
clone_size: once
j_call: TRBJ2-3
v_call: TRBV6-1
cdr3_nt: TGTGCCAGCAGGACGACAACTAGCACAGATACGCAGTATTTT
cdr3_aa: CASRTTTSTDTQYF

d_call: -
clone_size: -
j_call: TRBJ2-3
v_call: TRBV15
cdr3_nt: TGTGCCACCAGCAACAGGGTGCGCACAGATACGCAGTATTTT
cdr3_aa: CATSNRVRTDTQYF

d_call: -
clone_size: -
j_call: TRBJ2-7
v_call: TRBV6-5
cdr3_nt: TGTGCCAGCAGCCTAGGGAAAGTGGAGCAGTACTTC
cdr3_aa: CASSLGKVEQYF

d_call: TRBD1
clone_size: -
j_call: TRBJ1-1
v_call: TRBV27
cdr3_nt: TGTGCCAGCAGTCTGCGACAGGGTAGGGCCTCTGAAGCTTTCTTT
cdr3_aa: CASSLRQGRASEAFF

d_call: -
clone_size: few
j_call: TRBJ2-7
v_call: TRBV5-1
cdr3_nt: TGCGCCAGCAGCTCGACACCTAACTACGAGCAGTACTTC
cdr3_aa: CASSSTPNYEQYF

d_call: TRBD1
clone_size: -
j_call: TRBJ2-7
v_call: TRBV25-1
cdr3_nt: TGTGCCAGCAGTGAAGGGACAGGGGGAACCTACGAGCAGTACTTC
cdr3_aa: CASSEGTGGTYEQYF

d_call: -
clone_size: -
j_call: TRBJ2-7
v_call: TRBV6-5
cdr3_nt: TGTGCCAGCAGACGACTCGGGGACGGGTACGAGCAGTACTTC
cdr3_aa: CASRRLGDGYEQYF

d_call: -
clone_size: -
j_call: TRBJ2-2
v_call: TRBV19
cdr3_nt: TGTGCCAGTCCTAGTGGGGCCGGGGAGCTGTTTTTT
cdr3_aa: CASPSGAGELFF

d_call: TRBD1
clone_size: -
j_call: TRBJ1-6
v_call: TRBV14
cdr3_nt: TGTGCCAGCAGCCTCCGGACAGGAGCTTTTAATTCACCCCTCCACTTT
cdr3_aa: CASSLRTGAFNSPLHF

d_call: -
clone_size: few
j_call: TRBJ1-1
v_call: TRBV5-1
cdr3_nt: TGCGCCAGCAGCATGGGGGGGAACACTGAAGCTTTCTTT
cdr3_aa: CASSMGGNTEAFF

d_call: TRBD1
clone_size: -
j_call: TRBJ1-1
v_call: TRBV5-4
cdr3_nt: TGTGCCAGCAGCCCGAGGACAGGGGGTACTGAAGCTTTCTTT
cdr3_aa: CASSPRTGGTEAFF

d_call: -
clone_size: -
j_call: TRBJ2-5
v_call: TRBV5-1
cdr3_nt: TGCGCCAGCAGCCAAGCGACAGCTGGAGAGACCCAGTACTTC
cdr3_aa: CASSQATAGETQYF

d_call: -
clone_size: -
j_call: TRBJ1-2
v_call: TRBV19
cdr3_nt: TGTGCCAGTAGTATCCCCCTCGGGCAGGGCGGATATGGCTACACCTTC
cdr3_aa: CASSIPLGQGGYGYTF

d_call: -
clone_size: -
j_call: TRBJ1-3
v_call: TRBV7-6
cdr3_nt: TGTGCCAGCAGCTTACGCCCCAGGACAGCCGATAGAAACACCATATATTTT
cdr3_aa: CASSLRPRTADRNTIYF

d_call: -
clone_size: once
j_call: TRBJ1-2
v_call: TRBV15
cdr3_nt: TGTGCCACCAGCAGAGTAAAGCAGGGTGCCTATGGCTACACCTTC
cdr3_aa: CATSRVKQGAYGYTF

d_call: TRBD2
clone_size: -
j_call: TRBJ2-1
v_call: TRBV13
cdr3_nt: TGTGCCAGCAGCTTAGGACTAGCGGGATACAATGAGCAGTTCTTC
cdr3_aa: CASSLGLAGYNEQFF